A single sample is the source of the 20 T cell receptor beta chains below, sequenced in a study of blood T cells in healthy people across ages. Together with a sample-barcoded 5' primer, a J-beta primer mix was included in a second PCR lasting roughly 6 to 12 cycles. MiXCR, applied by TCRdb to the 5' RACE reads, yields one record per CDR3 protein. Among about 930,000 distinct CDR3 sequences listed, almost 30% were seen once. This sample was shared with a second study, whose subject was T cells of mothers and their children.

Sequencing was performed on blood. Receptors originate from a woman aged 40 to 49 in good health.

V and J are TRBV4-3 and TRBJ2-7, with 11 nucleotides matching TRBD2. Germline CDR1 and CDR2: LGHNA and YSLEER. Trimming at V came to 11 bases and at J to 7 bases, leaving 16 bases not matched to a gene. CDR3 length: 15 amino acids. The CDR3 DNA is TGCGCCGACAGCCAGCTAGCGGGGGGCCGTCTGGAGCAGTACTTC. This gives the protein CADSQLAGGRLEQYF.

Worth noting for this clonotype: The junction departs from germline at one end; a sequencing error may be responsible. V gene TRBV20-1 combines with J gene TRBJ1-5; 7 bases fit TRBD1. This CDR3 region has 14 residues. Looked up from germline, CDR1 is DFQATT and CDR2 is SNEGSKA (reference sequence). CDR3 coding DNA: TGCGGTGCCCCAGGGGGAGGGGGCCATCAGCCCCAGCATTTT. The encoded protein is CGAPGGGGHQPQHF.

This clonotype was seen repeatedly, ten times or more. This sequence joins TRBV20-1 and TRBJ2-4; 14 nucleotides agree with TRBD2. The ends lost 3 bases at V and 0 bases at J; junction bases unmatched: 10. This CDR3 contains 19 residues. CDR1 is DFQATT, CDR2 SNEGSKA, per germline (reference sequence). The CDR3 nucleotides are TGCAGTGCTAGCCCGACTAGCGGGGGGGCGTACATAGCCAAAAACATTCAGTACTTC. This codes for CSASPTSGGAYIAKNIQYF.

This clonotype was found once. The CDR3 loop is CASSPGTAALADTQYF. The CDR3, as DNA: TGCGCCAGCAGCCCCGGGACAGCGGCATTGGCAGATACGCAGTATTTT. The V gene is TRBV5-1, the J gene TRBJ2-3, with TRBD1 matching 7 bases. The germline CDR1 and CDR2 sequences are SGHRS and YFSETQ. J gave up 4 bases and V 4 bases, and 12 bases lay outside the gene matches. The CDR3 runs to 16 residues.

This chain links TRBV7-3 with TRBJ2-1; 11 nucleotides agree with TRBD1. With V trimmed by 5 bases and J by 9 bases, 3 bases remained unmatched. CDR3 length equals 13 residues. CDR1 is SGHTA, CDR2 FQGTGA, per germline. The CDR3 nucleotides are TGTGCCAGCAGCCGCGGGACAGGGGGTGAGCAGTTCTTC. Translation gives CASSRGTGGEQFF.

This clonotype was detected only a few times. The chain employs TRBV20-1 and TRBJ1-3, with D maybe TRBD1 (6 bases). Germline values: CDR1 DFQATT, CDR2 SNEGSKA (reference sequence). V lost 6 bases and J 3 bases, leaving 15 bases between the germline ends. There are 14 residues in the CDR3. In DNA, the CDR3 is TGCAGTGCAAACGTACGGGGGCTTGGAAACACCATATATTTT. It codes for CSANVRGLGNTIYF.

This clonotype was counted only a few times. The chain uses TRBV12-5 and TRBJ2-1; 9 bases are a match to TRBD2. V was pared by 6 bases and J by 1 base, with 7 bases of the junction left unmatched. This CDR3 contains 16 residues. Germline V gives CDR1 LGHNT, CDR2 FRNRAP. Here the CDR3 reads CASGSTSGGSYNEQFF. The CDR3 DNA reads as TGTGCTAGTGGGTCGACTAGCGGAGGATCCTACAATGAGCAGTTCTTC.

The chain combines TRBV29-1 with TRBJ1-1; no firm D call. The ends were cut back, 1 base at V and 4 bases at J, with 10 bases in the middle. The CDR3 has 13 amino acids. The germline V gene encodes CDR1 SQVTM and CDR2 ANQGSEA. DNA of the CDR3: TGCAGCGTTGAAGGGGATGGCGGCACTGAAGCTTTCTTT. This codes for CSVEGDGGTEAFF.

This clonotype showed up many times. The chain couples TRBV10-2 to TRBJ2-7; D ambiguous. The CDR3 has 16 amino acids. CDR1 and CDR2 (germline): WSHSY, SAAADI. Trimming removed 2 bases at V and 4 bases at J, with 18 bases between. Here the CDR3 DNA reads TGCGCCAGCAGTGAGATTTACGTTCTTGGGCCGTACGAGCAGTACTTC. Its protein is CASSEIYVLGPYEQYF.

This clonotype was observed many times. The rearrangement joins TRBV20-1 to TRBJ2-7, with TRBD2 identical over 9 bases. The junction had 9 bases not matched to a gene; V was cut back by 8 bases and J by 7 bases. The CDR3 loop spans 12 amino acids. In germline, CDR1 is DFQATT, CDR2 SNEGSKA (reference sequence). The CDR3 is CSLRGLASEQYF. The CDR3, as DNA: TGCAGTCTCAGAGGACTAGCGAGTGAGCAGTACTTC.

This rearrangement joins TRBV20-1 to TRBJ1-1, with D hard to call. The CDR3 runs to 14 residues. Germline V gene data show CDR1 as DFQATT and CDR2 as SNEGSKA (reference sequence). Trimming removed 3 bases from V and 1 base from J, with 12 bases in between. CDR3 DNA sequence: TGCAGTGCTAGTTCTCCCCGGCAGAACACTGAAGCTTTCTTT. It yields the protein CSASSPRQNTEAFF.

The sample holds many counts of this clonotype. The chain is built from TRBV24-1 and TRBJ2-7; maybe TRBD1 (5 bases). With 4 bases removed from V and 0 bases from J, the gap between germline ends came to 6 bases. The CDR3 runs to 13 residues. Germline values: CDR1 KGHDR, CDR2 SFDVKD. CDR3 region: CATSEQASYEQYF. The CDR3 nucleotides are TGTGCCACCAGTGAACAGGCCTCCTACGAGCAGTACTTC.

This clonotype came up many times. The V gene is TRBV7-9, the J gene TRBJ2-7, with 8 bases identical to TRBD2. Germline V gene data show CDR1 as SEHNR and CDR2 as FQNEAQ (reference sequence). This CDR3 comprises 17 residues. V lost 4 bases, J lost 4 bases, and 15 bases stayed unmatched. The CDR3: CASSSKETSAARYEQYF. The DNA for the CDR3 is TGTGCCAGCAGCTCTAAGGAGACTAGCGCGGCTAGGTACGAGCAGTACTTC.

This clonotype was seen ten or more times. V gene TRBV20-1 combines with J gene TRBJ2-5; 14 bases map to TRBD2. J lost 3 bases, V lost 5 bases, and 5 bases had no gene match. The germline V gene encodes CDR1 DFQATT and CDR2 SNEGSKA (reference sequence). The CDR3 runs to 15 residues. CDR3 protein: CSAQRTSGGKETQYF. CDR3 DNA: TGCAGTGCTCAAAGGACTAGCGGGGGGAAAGAGACCCAGTACTTC.

This clonotype was counted many times. This sequence joins TRBV7-9 and TRBJ2-7, with D perhaps given as TRBD1 or TRBD2 (6 bases each). The V and J ends lost 5 bases and 0 bases respectively, with 11 bases between them. The germline V gene encodes CDR1 SEHNR and CDR2 FQNEAQ (reference sequence). The CDR3 contains 14 residues. In DNA, the CDR3 is TGTGCCAGCAGCCCCTCGGGGGCCTCCTACGAGCAGTACTTC. Encoded protein: CASSPSGASYEQYF.

This clonotype was counted many times. The V gene is TRBV4-1, the J gene TRBJ2-2; tentative D call: TRBD2 (6 bases). The germline V gene encodes CDR1 MGHRA and CDR2 YSYEKL. Trimming stripped 3 bases from V and 1 base from J, with 15 bases between. The CDR3 extends over 17 amino acids. DNA for the CDR3: TGCGCCAGCAGCCAGGCCTACGGGGGAAGGAACACCGGGGAGCTGTTTTTT. It specifies CASSQAYGGRNTGELFF.

There are many counts of this clonotype. The chain has TRBV20-1 and TRBJ1-2; 8 bases line up with TRBD1. The CDR3 runs 15 residues. CDR1 is DFQATT, CDR2 SNEGSKA, per germline (reference sequence). Trimming cost V 6 bases and J 3 bases; bases outside gene matches: 12. The DNA for the CDR3 is TGCAGTGCCCTTGGACAGGGAGACACCTACTATGGCTACACCTTC. It codes for CSALGQGDTYYGYTF.

As for this clonotype: An end of the junction does not agree with germline; a read error may underlie this. This chain links TRBV28 with TRBJ2-7; D unclear. Germline V CDR1 and CDR2: MDHEN, SYDVKM. CDR3 length: 15 amino acids. CDR3 in amino acids: CASNLGAILGYEQYF. In nucleotides, the CDR3 is TGTGCCAGCAATTTAGGAGCTATATTGGGGTACGAGCAGTACTTC.

The V and J genes are TRBV28 and TRBJ1-5; no firm D call. The CDR3 is made up of 14 amino acids. The V end was cut by 3 bases, the J end by 1 base, with 7 bases between. CDR1 is MDHEN and CDR2 is SYDVKM in the germline V gene. The CDR3 loop is CASSLWRSNQPQHF. The CDR3, as DNA: TGTGCCAGCAGTTTGTGGCGGAGCAATCAGCCCCAGCATTTT.

CDR3 in amino acids: CASSQDPSEVSSYNEQYF. CDR3 nucleotides: TGTGCCAGCAGCCAAGATCCAAGCGAAGTGAGCTCCTACAATGAGCAGTACTTC. The V and J genes are TRBV3-1 and TRBJ2-1; unclear D gene. The J call is uncertain, as TRBJ2-7 better fits the DNA end. The CDR3 is made up of 18 amino acids. Germline CDR1 is LGHDT and CDR2 is YNNKEL (reference sequence).